The 29 T cell receptor beta chains given below trace back to one sample, sequenced in a study of cytomegalovirus exposure and HLA in healthy donors. PCR was performed using 60 Vbeta and 13 Jbeta primers. Assay used: immunoSEQ multiplex PCR; TCRdb lists only in-frame clones, some missing. The table has about 130,000 clones, around three quarters seen once. Material for sequencing was PBMCs. Receptors were obtained from a woman in her fifties or sixties in good health and CMV-seronegative.

This chain links TRBV7-9 with TRBJ2-3, with D perhaps TRBD2 (6 bases). The CDR3 runs to 17 residues. V was trimmed by 5 bases and J by 2 bases, leaving 20 bases between them. CDR1 and CDR2 (germline): SEHNR, FQNEAQ (reference sequence). In DNA, the CDR3 is TGTGCCAGCAGCGCACTACTAGCTACTCCGGCCACAGATACGCAGTATTTT. Translated, it gives CASSALLATPATDTQYF.

The chain carries TRBV2 and TRBJ1-5; D remains unclear. V lost 9 bases and J 1 base, leaving 16 bases between the germline ends. This CDR3 spans 15 amino acids. From germline, CDR1 is SNHLY and CDR2 FYNNEI. The CDR3, as DNA: TGTGCCAGTCTTGACCGGCCGGGGAGCAATCAGCCCCAGCATTTT. The encoded protein is CASLDRPGSNQPQHF.

V is TRBV9 and J is TRBJ1-1; D perhaps matches TRBD1 (5 bases). There are 18 residues in the CDR3. Germline CDR1 and CDR2: SGDLS and YYNGEE. V lost 0 bases, J lost 2 bases, and 20 bases lay in between. The DNA of the CDR3 is TGTGCCAGCAGCGTAGAGCCAATCGGGGGGAGTATTAACACTGAAGCTTTCTTT. The encoded protein is CASSVEPIGGSINTEAFF.

The chain has TRBV6-1 and TRBJ1-1, with 7 bases fitting TRBD1. The CDR3 is made up of 13 amino acids. V was pared by 7 bases and J by 1 base, with 3 bases of the junction left unmatched. Germline CDR1 is MNHNS and CDR2 is SASEGT. This chain's CDR3 is CASTNRGNTEAFF. The CDR3 nucleotides read TGTGCCAGCACTAACAGGGGGAACACTGAAGCTTTCTTT.

This clone appeared a few times. V and J are TRBV11-2 and TRBJ2-7, with a tentative D call TRBD1 (5 bases). The V and J ends lost 6 bases and 0 bases respectively, with 12 bases between them. The germline gives CDR1 SGHAT, CDR2 FQNNGV. The CDR3 runs 14 residues. Here the CDR3 reads CASSLDTYSYEQYF. Written as DNA, the CDR3 is TGTGCCAGCAGTTTGGACACCTACTCCTACGAGCAGTACTTC.

V gene TRBV9 combines with J gene TRBJ2-1; TRBD2 matches 9 bases. The CDR3 extends over 19 amino acids. CDR1 and CDR2 from the germline V gene are SGDLS and YYNGEE. Trimming took 4 bases from V and 0 from J; bases not matched to a gene: 14. Here the CDR3 reads CASSSLPAGGVGSYNEQFF. The DNA for the CDR3 is TGTGCCAGCAGCTCGCTCCCGGCGGGGGGGGTAGGCTCCTACAATGAGCAGTTCTTC.

This clone was counted a few times. J is TRBJ2-7 and V is TRBV7-3, with 10 bases that match TRBD2. V gave up 2 bases and J gave up 2 bases; unmatched junction bases: 3. The CDR3 extends over 15 amino acids. Germline V gene data show CDR1 as SGHTA and CDR2 as FQGTGA. DNA for the CDR3: TGTGCCAGCAGCTTATACACTAGCGGGACCTACGAGCAGTACTTC. Its translation is CASSLYTSGTYEQYF.

In this sample, this clone turned up a few times. The junction differs from germline at one of its ends, possibly a read error. The chain is built from TRBV4-2 and TRBJ1-2; 10 bases are shared with TRBD1. The CDR3 sequence is 17 residues long. Germline CDR1 is LGHNA and CDR2 is YNFKEQ. CDR3 in amino acids: CASSQLLRDRGLYGYPF. In DNA, the CDR3 is TGTGCCAGCAGCCAACTTCTCCGGGACAGGGGCCTCTATGGCTACCCCTTC.

V gene TRBV27 combines with J gene TRBJ2-7, with 9 bases aligning to TRBD2. The CDR3 is made up of 15 amino acids. Trimming removed 6 bases from V and 1 base from J; junction bases left unmatched: 7. Germline CDR1 reads MNHEY; CDR2 reads SMNVEV (reference sequence). The CDR3 nucleotides read TGTGCCAGCAGATGGGCGGGAGGGTCTTCCTACGAGCAGTACTTC. This sequence encodes CASRWAGGSSYEQYF.

The chain uses TRBV11-3 and TRBJ2-6; tentative D call: TRBD1 (5 bases). Trimming pared 2 bases from V and 0 bases from J, leaving 14 bases between. Looked up from germline, CDR1 is SGHNT and CDR2 is YENEEA. The CDR3 extends over 18 amino acids. CDR3 coding DNA: TGTGCCAGCAGCTTAATGGATGGACAATTCTCTGGGGCCAACGTCCTGACTTTC. Encoded protein: CASSLMDGQFSGANVLTF. Complete variable domain (other parts from reference TRBV11-3 and TRBJ2-6): EAGVVQSPRYKIIEKKQPVAFWCNPISGHNTLYWYLQNLGQGPELLIRYENEEAVDDSQLPKDRFSAERLKGVDSTLKIQPAELGDSAVYLCASSLMDGQFSGANVLTFGAGSRLTVL.

The chain carries TRBV27 and TRBJ1-2; possibly TRBD1 for D (5 bases). V was trimmed by 6 bases and J by 6 bases, leaving 11 bases between them. This CDR3 has 12 residues. Per the germline V gene, CDR1 is MNHEY and CDR2 is SMNVEV (reference sequence). This chain's CDR3 is CASSQGFNGYTF. The CDR3 region has the DNA TGTGCCAGCAGCCAGGGATTTAATGGCTACACCTTC.

The chain carries TRBV4-3 and TRBJ2-1, with 8 bases lining up with TRBD2. Per germline, CDR1 LGHNA and CDR2 YSLEER. J gave up 3 bases and V 7 bases, and 11 bases lay outside the gene matches. The CDR3 totals 16 residues. The CDR3 DNA is TGCGCCAGCACCCCAACGTCGGCGGGAGGCTACAATGAGCAGTTCTTC. This sequence encodes CASTPTSAGGYNEQFF.

This chain links TRBV5-1 with TRBJ2-5; TRBD2 matches 16 bases. After removal of 3 bases from V and 2 bases from J, the junction contained 1 base not matched to a gene. CDR3 length: 16 amino acids. CDR1 SGHRS and CDR2 YFSETQ come from the germline V gene. DNA for the CDR3: TGCGCCAGCAGCTGGGGACTAGCGGGGGGGCAAGAGACCCAGTACTTC. Amino acids: CASSWGLAGGQETQYF.

The rearrangement links TRBV9 to TRBJ2-1, with 7 bases fitting TRBD2. The V gene's germline CDR1 is SGDLS and CDR2 YYNGEE. The CDR3 is 13 residues long. The V gene end was trimmed by 7 bases and the J gene end by 0 bases; junction bases not matched to a gene: 1. The CDR3: CASGGSSYNEQFF. The DNA for the CDR3 is TGTGCCAGCGGCGGGAGCTCCTACAATGAGCAGTTCTTC.

The genes are TRBV5-4 and TRBJ2-7, with D uncertain. Germline V gives CDR1 SGHNT, CDR2 YYREEE (reference sequence). This CDR3 has 13 residues. Trimming cost V 2 bases and J 4 bases, with 10 bases left between them. This chain's CDR3 is CASSFKNRYEQYF. CDR3 DNA sequence: TGTGCCAGCAGCTTTAAAAACAGATACGAGCAGTACTTC.

The V gene is TRBV7-9, the J gene TRBJ1-2, with D unresolved. The CDR3 has 15 amino acids. The germline V and J ends were trimmed by 7 bases and 4 bases, with 19 bases remaining between them. The germline gives CDR1 SEHNR, CDR2 FQNEAQ (reference sequence). The CDR3 spells CASTEARRSLYGYTF. In nucleotides, the CDR3 is TGTGCCAGCACCGAGGCGAGGAGGAGCCTCTATGGCTACACCTTC.

The chain is built from TRBV19 and TRBJ2-5, with 11 bases identical to TRBD2. Trimming at V came to 5 bases and at J to 2 bases, leaving 10 bases not matched to a gene. The CDR3 contains 17 residues. Germline CDR1 LNHDA, CDR2 SQIVND (reference sequence). This CDR3 is CASSPYGLAGQQETQYF. CDR3 DNA sequence: TGTGCCAGTAGTCCCTATGGACTAGCGGGCCAGCAAGAGACCCAGTACTTC.

The chain carries TRBV10-3 and TRBJ2-7; TRBD2 agrees at 7 bases. This CDR3 contains 11 residues. Germline V gene sequence: CDR1 ENHRY, CDR2 SYGVKD. The V gene end was trimmed by 8 bases and the J gene end by 4 bases; junction bases not matched to a gene: 2. DNA for the CDR3: TGTGCCATCGGGAGGGGATACGAGCAGTACGTC. Translating it yields CAIGRGYEQYV.

The chain combines TRBV10-1 with TRBJ2-3; weak D call: TRBD1 (5 bases). Deletions cut 1 base from V and 0 bases from J, with 11 bases between. Germline V gene sequence: CDR1 WNHNN, CDR2 SYGVQD (reference sequence). The length of the CDR3 is 16 residues. The CDR3 loop is CASSELYRRSTDTQYF. The CDR3 bases are TGCGCCAGCAGTGAGTTATACAGGAGAAGCACAGATACGCAGTATTTT.

The genes are TRBV19 and TRBJ1-5; 7 bases map to TRBD1. The V gene's germline CDR1 is LNHDA and CDR2 SQIVND (reference sequence). With V trimmed by 7 bases and J by 2 bases, 14 bases remained unmatched. The CDR3 is 17 amino acids. CDR3 DNA sequence: TGTGCCAGTACCATACCACAGGGGATTAGTGGCAATCAGCCCCAGCATTTT. Translation gives CASTIPQGISGNQPQHF.

This clone was seen only a few times. The chain combines TRBV7-8 with TRBJ1-1, with TRBD1 matching 7 bases. The junction had 9 bases not matched to a gene; V was cut back by 4 bases and J by 10 bases. Germline V gives CDR1 SGHVS, CDR2 FQNEAQ. This CDR3 contains 13 residues. The DNA of the CDR3 is TGTGCCAGCAGCTCTTACAGGGGCGTGGGAGCTTTCTTT. As protein: CASSSYRGVGAFF.

This chain joins TRBV9 and TRBJ2-1; 10 nucleotides line up with TRBD2. V shed 4 bases, J shed 6 bases, and the junction held 13 bases outside the gene matches. The CDR3 covers 17 residues. Germline V gene sequence: CDR1 SGDLS, CDR2 YYNGEE. The CDR3 loop is CASSRGSGRAEGNEQFF. The CDR3 DNA reads TGTGCCAGCAGCCGGGGGAGCGGGAGGGCAGAGGGCAATGAGCAGTTCTTC.

V and J are TRBV5-1 and TRBJ2-1; 14 nucleotides line up with TRBD2. The CDR3 covers 15 residues. Germline lookup yields CDR1 SGHRS and CDR2 YFSETQ. Losses at the gene ends were 2 bases for V and 6 bases for J; bases not matched to a gene: 1. The CDR3 is CASSLGTSGSNEQFF. The CDR3 region has the DNA TGCGCCAGCAGCTTAGGGACTAGCGGGAGCAATGAGCAGTTCTTC.

V and J are TRBV6-5 and TRBJ1-2, with 7 bases matching TRBD1. Germline V lookup: CDR1 MNHEY, CDR2 SVGAGI. After removal of 0 bases from V and 8 bases from J, the junction contained 3 bases not matched to a gene. This CDR3 has 13 amino acids. The CDR3 DNA is TGTGCCAGCAGTTACTCGACAGGGAGGGGCTACACCTTC. Protein product: CASSYSTGRGYTF.

V is TRBV5-4 and J is TRBJ2-1; 10 nucleotides line up with TRBD2. The junction had 7 bases not matched to a gene; V was cut back by 4 bases and J by 6 bases. Germline CDR1 SGHNT, CDR2 YYREEE (reference sequence). This CDR3 has 15 residues. For the CDR3, the DNA is TGTGCCAGCAGCGCCCTAGCGGGAGTTCTCAATGAGCAGTTCTTC. Amino acid sequence: CASSALAGVLNEQFF. The entire variable domain, with the rest obtained from reference TRBV5-4 and TRBJ2-1, is as follows: ETGVTQSPTHLIKTRGQQVTLRCSSQSGHNTVSWYQQALGQGPQFIFQYYREEENGRGNFPPRFSGLQFPNYSSELNVNALELDDSALYLCASSALAGVLNEQFFGPGTRLTVL.

The V call is TRBV7-9, the J call TRBJ1-1; the match to TRBD1 covers 9 bases. V gave up 3 bases and J gave up 5 bases; unmatched junction bases: 7. The CDR3 length is 15 residues. CDR1 is SEHNR and CDR2 is FQNEAQ in the germline V gene (reference sequence). In DNA, the CDR3 is TGTGCCAGCAGCTTTAGGACAGGGGTTTTTACTGAAGCTTTCTTT. Amino acid sequence: CASSFRTGVFTEAFF.

About this clone: The germline gene is not matched at one end of the junction; a read error may be the cause. The chain has TRBV29-1 and TRBJ2-2, with TRBD2 as a possible D gene (5 bases). The V gene's germline CDR1 is SQVTM and CDR2 ANQGSEA. The CDR3 length is 13 residues. Here the CDR3 reads CSVEVANAGELFF. CDR3 DNA: TGCAGCGTTGAGGTAGCGAACGCCGGGGAGCTGTTTTTT.

The sample holds a few counts of this clone. The chain links TRBV7-3 to TRBJ1-4; D is undetermined. There are 13 residues in the CDR3. Germline values: CDR1 SGHTA, CDR2 FQGTGA. Trimming cost V 5 bases and J 8 bases, with 12 bases left between them. CDR3 in DNA: TGTGCCAGCAGCCCTGGGCGGGGAGAAAAACTGTTTTTT. Translating it yields CASSPGRGEKLFF.

This clone was counted only a few times. The V gene is TRBV19, the J gene TRBJ1-2; D unclear. Germline-derived CDR1 and CDR2 are LNHDA and SQIVND (reference sequence). V gave up 4 bases and J gave up 2 bases, with 14 bases separating them. The CDR3 has 15 amino acids. CDR3 protein: CASSTTVRSNYGYTF. The DNA for the CDR3 is TGTGCCAGTAGTACTACCGTTAGATCCAACTATGGCTACACCTTC. Full variable domain (missing parts from reference TRBV19 and TRBJ1-2): DGGITQSPKYLFRKEGQNVTLSCEQNLNHDAMYWYRQDPGQGLRLIYYSQIVNDFQKGDIAEGYSVSREKKESFPLTVTSAQKNPTAFYLCASSTTVRSNYGYTFGSGTRLTVV.